Listed below are T cell receptor beta chains from one sample, sequenced in a study of STAT5B mutations in CD4+ large granular lymphocyte leukemia. The assay was immunoSEQ multiplex PCR, and TCRdb's table has in-frame clones only and misses some. The sample holds nearly 30,000 clones, roughly 84% seen once. What was sequenced was CD4+ T cells from blood buffy coats. The receptors shown here come from a human donor in good health. The CDR3 runs from the conserved cysteine through the conserved F or W. Fields, in order: V gene, J gene, clone size, D gene, CDR3 DNA, CDR3 protein. D genes are given only for firm matches. Clone size is shown for a subset of rows, as once, few, many or a class of expanded clone.

v_gene: TRBV7-9; j_gene: TRBJ1-6; abundance: .; d_gene: .; CDR3nt: TGTGCCAGCAGCGCGCTTTGGGGAGAGTCACCCCTCCACTTT; CDR3aa: CASSALWGESPLHF
v_gene: TRBV4-1; j_gene: TRBJ1-2; abundance: .; d_gene: .; CDR3nt: TGCGCCAGCAGCCAAGCCCCGATACCGGGCGGCGGCTACACCTTC; CDR3aa: CASSQAPIPGGGYTF
v_gene: TRBV5-1; j_gene: TRBJ2-1; abundance: .; d_gene: .; CDR3nt: TGCGCCAGCAGCTGGGGCAGGGCGTATTTATCCTACAATGAGCAGTTCTTC; CDR3aa: CASSWGRAYLSYNEQFF
v_gene: TRBV5-5; j_gene: TRBJ2-4; abundance: .; d_gene: .; CDR3nt: TGTGCCAGCAGCTTGTTCGGTGAGGGGATCGGAAACATTCAGTACTTC; CDR3aa: CASSLFGEGIGNIQYF
v_gene: TRBV9; j_gene: TRBJ2-2; abundance: .; d_gene: .; CDR3nt: TGTGCCAGCAGCGTAGGGTGGGGGCTCACCGGGGAGCTGTTTTTT; CDR3aa: CASSVGWGLTGELFF
v_gene: TRBV2; j_gene: TRBJ1-4; abundance: .; d_gene: TRBD1; CDR3nt: TGTGCCGGGGGACAGGGGGTAGCTAATGAAAAACTGTTTTTT; CDR3aa: CAGGQGVANEKLFF
v_gene: TRBV6-1; j_gene: TRBJ1-5; abundance: .; d_gene: TRBD1; CDR3nt: TGTGCCAGCAGTGACGGACAGGTCGGCAATCAGCCCCAGCATTTT; CDR3aa: CASSDGQVGNQPQHF
v_gene: TRBV18; j_gene: TRBJ1-3; abundance: .; d_gene: .; CDR3nt: TGTGCCAGCTCACCCCAGGTCCCCGAGAGCGGCTCTGGAAACACCATATATTTT; CDR3aa: CASSPQVPESGSGNTIYF
v_gene: TRBV7-2; j_gene: TRBJ2-6; abundance: .; d_gene: TRBD1; CDR3nt: TGTGCCAGCAGCCTCCAAGGACAGGGGGCCAACTCTGGGGCCAACGTCCTGACTTTC; CDR3aa: CASSLQGQGANSGANVLTF
v_gene: TRBV4-3; j_gene: TRBJ2-2; abundance: .; d_gene: TRBD2; CDR3nt: TGCGCCAGCAGCCGCGGACTAGCGGCGAACACCGGGGAGCTGTTTTTT; CDR3aa: CASSRGLAANTGELFF
v_gene: TRBV28; j_gene: TRBJ1-1; abundance: .; d_gene: .; CDR3nt: TGTGCCAGCAGTTTAGGACAGCCAGACACTGAAGCTTTCTTT; CDR3aa: CASSLGQPDTEAFF
v_gene: TRBV18; j_gene: TRBJ2-5; abundance: .; d_gene: TRBD1; CDR3nt: TGTGCCAGCTCACCACCAGGGGGCGCGGAGACCCAGTACTTC; CDR3aa: CASSPPGGAETQYF
v_gene: TRBV7-6; j_gene: TRBJ2-1; abundance: once; d_gene: .; CDR3nt: TGTGCCAGCAGCGACCGGGCCCCAGGGGACCCCTACAATGAGCAGTTCTTC; CDR3aa: CASSDRAPGDPYNEQFF
v_gene: TRBV6-5; j_gene: TRBJ2-4; abundance: .; d_gene: .; CDR3nt: TGTGCCAGCAGTTACACAGGCATTCAGTACTTC; CDR3aa: CASSYTGIQYF
v_gene: TRBV5-6; j_gene: TRBJ1-4; abundance: .; d_gene: .; CDR3nt: TGTGCCAGCAGCTTACGGCAGGGAGGTGAAAAACTGTTTTTT; CDR3aa: CASSLRQGGEKLFF
v_gene: TRBV27; j_gene: TRBJ2-3; abundance: .; d_gene: TRBD2; CDR3nt: TGTGCCAGCAGCCCGGGGGGGTTCACAGATACGCAGTATTTT; CDR3aa: CASSPGGFTDTQYF
v_gene: TRBV18; j_gene: TRBJ1-1; abundance: .; d_gene: .; CDR3nt: TGTGCCAGCTCACCGCGGGAACAGGGTGGGTCTGAAGCTTTCTTT; CDR3aa: CASSPREQGGSEAFF
v_gene: TRBV9; j_gene: TRBJ2-3; abundance: .; d_gene: TRBD2; CDR3nt: TGTGCCAGCAGCGTGGGGGGGTCTAGCACAGATACGCAGTATTTT; CDR3aa: CASSVGGSSTDTQYF
v_gene: TRBV4-3; j_gene: TRBJ1-5; abundance: .; d_gene: TRBD1; CDR3nt: TGCGCCAGCAGCCAAGATGCCGCTAAGACAGGGCGAATCGGGCCCCAGCATTTT; CDR3aa: CASSQDAAKTGRIGPQHF
v_gene: TRBV9; j_gene: TRBJ1-1; abundance: .; d_gene: .; CDR3nt: TGTGCCAGCAGCGAACAGTCCCTATCGACTGAAGCTTTCTTT; CDR3aa: CASSEQSLSTEAFF
v_gene: TRBV5-1; j_gene: TRBJ2-5; abundance: .; d_gene: TRBD1; CDR3nt: TGCGCCAGCAGCACGGGACAGGGGGACGGCCGCGAGACCCAGTACTTC; CDR3aa: CASSTGQGDGRETQYF
v_gene: TRBV4-3; j_gene: TRBJ1-2; abundance: .; d_gene: TRBD1; CDR3nt: TGCGCCAGCAGCCCAAAAGGACAGGGGAAGGGGGGTTATGGCTACACCTTC; CDR3aa: CASSPKGQGKGGYGYTF
v_gene: TRBV7-2; j_gene: TRBJ1-2; abundance: .; d_gene: TRBD1; CDR3nt: TGTGCCAGCAGCCCAGATGGGACAGGTGTTTTTAGTTACACCTTC; CDR3aa: CASSPDGTGVFSYTF
v_gene: TRBV10-3; j_gene: TRBJ1-1; abundance: few; d_gene: .; CDR3nt: TGTGCCATCACACCCGCCATGAACACTGAAGCTTTCTTT; CDR3aa: CAITPAMNTEAFF
v_gene: TRBV7-2; j_gene: TRBJ2-3; abundance: .; d_gene: TRBD2; CDR3nt: TGTGCCAGCAGCTTAGGGGTACTAGCGCCTGCCACAGATACGCAGTATTTT; CDR3aa: CASSLGVLAPATDTQYF
v_gene: TRBV2; j_gene: TRBJ1-3; abundance: .; d_gene: .; CDR3nt: TGTGCCAGCAGAGAGCCCAGGAACTCTGGAAACACCATATATTTT; CDR3aa: CASREPRNSGNTIYF
v_gene: TRBV18; j_gene: TRBJ1-4; abundance: .; d_gene: .; CDR3nt: TGTGCCAGCTCACCAGGGGGGGAAAAACTGTTTTTT; CDR3aa: CASSPGGEKLFF
v_gene: TRBV6-5; j_gene: TRBJ1-2; abundance: .; d_gene: .; CDR3nt: TGTGCCAGCAGTAGGGACGTGGGTGGCTACACCTTC; CDR3aa: CASSRDVGGYTF
v_gene: TRBV7-9; j_gene: TRBJ2-4; abundance: .; d_gene: TRBD2; CDR3nt: TGTGCCAGCAGCTTAGCGGTGGCAGCGGGGGGGGACATTCAGTACTTC; CDR3aa: CASSLAVAAGGDIQYF
v_gene: TRBV7-8; j_gene: TRBJ2-6; abundance: .; d_gene: .; CDR3nt: TGTGCCAGCAAAGACTCTGGGGCCAACGTCCTGACTTTC; CDR3aa: CASKDSGANVLTF
v_gene: TRBV7-8; j_gene: TRBJ2-2; abundance: .; d_gene: TRBD1; CDR3nt: TGTGCCAGCAGCTTCGGACAGGCCCCTGGGGAGCTGTTTTTT; CDR3aa: CASSFGQAPGELFF
v_gene: TRBV4-2; j_gene: TRBJ2-1; abundance: .; d_gene: .; CDR3nt: TGTGCCAGCAGCCAAGGCAGGCCCGGAGGCTCCTACAATGAGCAGTTCTTC; CDR3aa: CASSQGRPGGSYNEQFF
v_gene: TRBV6-5; j_gene: TRBJ1-6; abundance: .; d_gene: .; CDR3nt: TGTGCCAGCAGTTACGATTCGGACAGAATCAGTTCACCCCTCCACTTT; CDR3aa: CASSYDSDRISSPLHF
v_gene: TRBV9; j_gene: TRBJ2-2; abundance: few; d_gene: TRBD1; CDR3nt: TGTGCCAGCAGCGTAGGACAGGGGGTGAACACCGGGGAGCTGTTTTTT; CDR3aa: CASSVGQGVNTGELFF
v_gene: TRBV28; j_gene: TRBJ1-3; abundance: few; d_gene: .; CDR3nt: TGTGCCAGCACTCAGGGGCCCGGCACCATATATTTT; CDR3aa: CASTQGPGTIYF
v_gene: TRBV6-6; j_gene: TRBJ2-7; abundance: .; d_gene: TRBD1; CDR3nt: TGTGCCAGCAGTAGGGCCATGGGACAGGGGGCGTACGAGCAGTACTTC; CDR3aa: CASSRAMGQGAYEQYF
v_gene: TRBV7-2; j_gene: TRBJ1-4; abundance: .; d_gene: TRBD1; CDR3nt: TGTGCCAGCAGCTTCACGGGACAGGGGAGCGAAAAACTGTTTTTT; CDR3aa: CASSFTGQGSEKLFF
v_gene: TRBV9; j_gene: TRBJ1-3; abundance: once; d_gene: .; CDR3nt: TGTGCCAGCAGCGGGACCTCTGGAAACACCATATATTTT; CDR3aa: CASSGTSGNTIYF
v_gene: TRBV6-1; j_gene: TRBJ1-2; abundance: .; d_gene: .; CDR3nt: TGTGCCAGCAGTGGGGCCCCCCCGGGGGTTCGCTATGGCTACACCTTC; CDR3aa: CASSGAPPGVRYGYTF
v_gene: TRBV4-1; j_gene: TRBJ2-1; abundance: .; d_gene: TRBD2; CDR3nt: TGCGCCAGCAGCCAAGGACTAGCCTCCTACAATGAGCAGTTCTTC; CDR3aa: CASSQGLASYNEQFF
v_gene: TRBV6-1; j_gene: TRBJ2-7; abundance: medium-sized; d_gene: .; CDR3nt: TGTGCCAGCAGTTATCGCAGGGGTTACGAGCAGTACTTC; CDR3aa: CASSYRRGYEQYF
v_gene: TRBV6-5; j_gene: TRBJ2-7; abundance: .; d_gene: .; CDR3nt: TGTGCCATCAGTAGAAACAGGGTAGACGAGCAGTACTTC; CDR3aa: CAISRNRVDEQYF
v_gene: TRBV18; j_gene: TRBJ2-7; abundance: .; d_gene: TRBD1; CDR3nt: TGTGCCAGCTCACCAAATCCCGGGACAGGGGTCGAGCAGTACTTC; CDR3aa: CASSPNPGTGVEQYF
v_gene: TRBV19; j_gene: TRBJ1-6; abundance: .; d_gene: TRBD1; CDR3nt: TGTGCCAGTAGTCTTGGACAGGTGGGTCATTCACCCCTCCACTTT; CDR3aa: CASSLGQVGHSPLHF
v_gene: TRBV6-5; j_gene: TRBJ2-1; abundance: .; d_gene: TRBD1; CDR3nt: TGTGCCAGCAGTAGAACCAGGGGGCCTTACAATGAGCAGTTCTTC; CDR3aa: CASSRTRGPYNEQFF
v_gene: TRBV4-3; j_gene: TRBJ2-7; abundance: .; d_gene: .; CDR3nt: TGCGCCAGCAGCACACGGGATTTGGAAAGATACGAGCAGTACTTC; CDR3aa: CASSTRDLERYEQYF
v_gene: TRBV7-8; j_gene: TRBJ1-2; abundance: .; d_gene: .; CDR3nt: TGTGCCAGCAGCTTAGTCGACTATGGCTACACCTTC; CDR3aa: CASSLVDYGYTF
v_gene: TRBV5-1; j_gene: TRBJ2-1; abundance: .; d_gene: .; CDR3nt: TGCGCCAGCAGCTTTTCGAGCGGTACCTCCTACAATGAGCAGTTCTTC; CDR3aa: CASSFSSGTSYNEQFF
v_gene: TRBV18; j_gene: TRBJ2-2; abundance: .; d_gene: .; CDR3nt: TGTGCCAGCTCACCAGAGAACACCGGGGAGCTGTTTTTT; CDR3aa: CASSPENTGELFF
v_gene: TRBV6-1; j_gene: TRBJ2-3; abundance: .; d_gene: TRBD2; CDR3nt: TGTGCCAGCGCGGGGGGGCGGGGAGATACGCAGTATTTT; CDR3aa: CASAGGRGDTQYF
v_gene: TRBV5-4; j_gene: TRBJ2-5; abundance: .; d_gene: .; CDR3nt: TGTGCCAGCAGCTCGACTAACCAAGAGACCCAGTACTTC; CDR3aa: CASSSTNQETQYF